These 9 T cell receptor beta chains were sequenced from one sample in a study of T cells in Graves' hyperthyroidism and ophthalmopathy. Authors of the study amplified TCR beta CDR3 regions from RNA transcripts. With the HTBI primer set, the TCR CDR3 went through a first round of RT-PCR. Using its own MiXCR run on the multiplex PCR reads, TCRdb lists one record per CDR3 protein. The data contain fewer than 900,000 distinct CDR3 sequences, around a sixth of them singletons. The material sequenced was blood. The source of these receptors is a woman between 45 and 65 years old with Graves' hyperthyroidism that later progressed to Graves' ophthalmopathy.

The chain recombines TRBV25-1 with TRBJ1-2, with 8 bases that match TRBD1. The CDR3 contains 15 residues. CDR1 and CDR2 (germline): MGHDK, SYGVNS. The ends lost 10 bases at V and 4 bases at J; junction bases unmatched: 14. The CDR3 here is CATRDRSIDSYGYTF. For the CDR3, the DNA is TGTGCCACCCGGGACAGGAGCATTGACTCCTATGGCTACACCTTC.

This clonotype appeared a few times. V usage is TRBV18 and J usage is TRBJ2-3, with D unresolved. V gave up 7 bases and J gave up 5 bases, with 19 bases separating them. The CDR3 extends over 15 amino acids. Germline V gives CDR1 KGHSH, CDR2 LQKENI. The CDR3 protein is CASLKTDGPRDTQYF. In DNA form, the CDR3 reads TGTGCCAGCTTAAAGACGGACGGACCCCGAGATACGCAGTATTTT.

The CDR3 DNA reads as TGTGCCACCAGCAGAGCATCTTCTAACACTGAAGCTTTCTTT. Its translation: CATSRASSNTEAFF. The chain links TRBV15 to TRBJ1-1; no clear D. This CDR3 has 14 residues. Trimming took off 1 base at V and 2 bases at J, with 8 bases between the two ends. Germline assignment: CDR1 LNHNV and CDR2 YYDKDF (reference sequence).

This clonotype occurred many times. The J gene is TRBJ2-1, the V gene TRBV20-1; D is unclear. CDR1 and CDR2 from the germline V gene are DFQATT and SNEGSKA (reference sequence). CDR3 length equals 12 residues. Deletions cut 2 bases from V and 7 bases from J, with 9 bases between. The CDR3 DNA sequence: TGCAGTGCTAGACAGAGTAGGAATGAGCAGTTCTTC. It encodes CSARQSRNEQFF.

The chain recombines TRBV12-3 or TRBV12-4 with TRBJ1-3, with a tentative D call TRBD1 (5 bases). Deletions cut 7 bases from V and 0 bases from J, with 13 bases between. The CDR3 extends over 15 amino acids. The CDR3 nucleotides are TGTGCCAGCATCGCGAGAGGGGACTCTGGAAACACCATATATTTT. Amino acid sequence: CASIARGDSGNTIYF.

A word on this clonotype: A read error is possible here, since a much larger clone lies one base away. The gene calls are TRBV7-3 and TRBJ2-3; 14 positions match TRBD2. V shed 5 bases, J shed 2 bases, and the junction held 12 bases outside the gene matches. Germline V gene lookup returns CDR1 SGHTA and CDR2 FQGTGA. This CDR3 is 19 amino acids long. For the CDR3, the DNA is TGTGCCAGCAGCCCGATAGGGACTAGCGGGGGAACTAACACAGATACGCAGTATTTT. This translates into CASSPIGTSGGTNTDTQYF.

This clonotype was picked up a small number of times. This rearrangement joins TRBV6-1 to TRBJ2-5, with D perhaps TRBD2 (6 bases). Per germline, CDR1 MNHNS and CDR2 SASEGT. The CDR3 runs 17 residues. Deletions cut 1 base from V and 5 bases from J, with 20 bases between. The CDR3 coding sequence is TGTGCCAGCAGTGAAGGTCCTTGGGACGTCGGAGGGGAGACCCAGTACTTC. Translated: CASSEGPWDVGGETQYF.

V and J are TRBV6-2 or TRBV6-3 and TRBJ1-6; perhaps TRBD1 as D (5 bases). Germline values: CDR1 MNHEY, CDR2 SVGEGT. The CDR3 totals 15 residues. V lost 6 bases and J lost 2, with 11 bases in between. CDR3 loop: CASRLGVAYNSPLHF. In DNA form, the CDR3 reads TGTGCCAGCAGGCTAGGGGTGGCCTATAATTCACCCCTCCACTTT.

The rearrangement links TRBV10-2 to TRBJ1-1, with a weak D call TRBD1 (5 bases). The CDR3 length is 13 residues. Germline V CDR1 and CDR2: WSHSY, SAAADI. Trimming pared 7 bases from V and 3 bases from J, leaving 12 bases between. Here the CDR3 reads CASIIRGDTEAFF. CDR3 DNA: TGCGCCAGCATTATAAGGGGCGACACTGAAGCTTTCTTT.